A selection of T cell receptor beta chains follows, all from one sample in a study of cytomegalovirus exposure and HLA in healthy donors. Generated by immunoSEQ multiplex PCR, the TCRdb table keeps only in-frame clones and is missing some. The profile covers over 200,000 clones, with approximately 82% appearing a single time and 5.5% to 6.5% taken by the ten largest. Sequencing input: PBMCs. The receptors derive from a woman under 30 in good health and CMV-seronegative. CDR3s include the opening cysteine and the closing phenylalanine or tryptophan. The order of the fields is clone size, V gene, D gene, J gene, CDR3 protein, CDR3 DNA. D genes are given only for firm matches. The listing skips clone size in some rows; elsewhere it reads once, few, many or a size class.

>NA|TRBV2|NA|TRBJ2-7
CASGVAPTYEQYF
TGTGCCAGCGGAGTAGCGCCTACCTACGAGCAGTACTTC
>NA|TRBV6-6|NA|TRBJ1-1
CASSHDRGQPNTEAFF
TGTGCCAGCAGTCACGATAGAGGACAGCCGAACACTGAAGCTTTCTTT
>NA|TRBV4-1|TRBD2|TRBJ2-1
CASSPWTSGRAMNEQFF
TGCGCCAGCAGCCCATGGACTAGCGGGAGGGCCATGAATGAGCAGTTCTTC
>NA|TRBV4-2|TRBD1|TRBJ2-7
CASSPGQGTYEQYF
TGTGCCAGCAGCCCTGGACAGGGAACCTACGAGCAGTACTTC
>once|TRBV27|NA|TRBJ2-1
CASSLQGNEQFF
TGTGCCAGCAGTTTACAAGGGAATGAGCAGTTCTTC
>NA|TRBV6-5|NA|TRBJ2-2
CASSYSTRINTGELFF
TGTGCCAGCAGTTACTCGACCAGGATCAACACCGGGGAGCTGTTTTTT
>NA|TRBV2|TRBD1|TRBJ1-5
CASNGRTGGTQPQHF
TGTGCCAGCAATGGACGGACAGGGGGCACGCAGCCCCAGCATTTT
>NA|TRBV7-6|TRBD1|TRBJ1-3
CASSLSTGLSGNTIYF
TGTGCCAGCAGCTTGTCGACAGGGTTGTCTGGAAACACCATATATTTT
>NA|TRBV30|TRBD1|TRBJ1-6
CAWSRQGFSPLHF
TGTGCCTGGAGTCGACAGGGGTTTTCACCCCTCCACTTT
>NA|TRBV6-5|NA|TRBJ1-3
CASSYSMRGGGNTIYF
TGTGCCAGCAGTTACTCGATGCGGGGTGGAGGAAACACCATATATTTT
>NA|TRBV5-1|TRBD1|TRBJ2-1
CASSDPGQASYNEQFF
TGCGCCAGCAGCGACCCCGGACAGGCGTCCTACAATGAGCAGTTCTTC
>NA|TRBV19|TRBD1|TRBJ2-2
CASSTGQGAPPGELFF
TGTGCCAGTAGTACCGGACAGGGGGCCCCACCCGGGGAGCTGTTTTTT
>NA|TRBV5-1|NA|TRBJ1-1
CASSLDPLSAEAFF
TGCGCCAGCAGCTTGGACCCCCTCTCGGCTGAAGCTTTCTTT
>NA|TRBV4-1|NA|TRBJ1-5
CASSQDFYSNQPQHF
TGCGCCAGCAGCCAAGATTTTTATAGCAATCAGCCCCAGCATTTT
>NA|TRBV5-1|NA|TRBJ1-4
CASRAGGSNEKLFF
TGCGCCAGCAGAGCGGGGGGGAGTAATGAAAAACTGTTTTTT
>NA|TRBV7-2|TRBD1|TRBJ1-2
CASEQGAGNGYTF
TGTGCCAGCGAACAGGGGGCCGGGAATGGCTACACCTTC
>NA|TRBV28|NA|TRBJ2-7
CASSLLNYEQYF
TGTGCCAGCAGTCTCTTGAACTACGAGCAGTACTTC
>NA|TRBV5-6|TRBD2|TRBJ2-3
CASSFTSGRWPDTQYF
TGTGCCAGCAGCTTCACTAGCGGGAGGTGGCCAGATACGCAGTATTTT
>few|TRBV4-1|NA|TRBJ1-2
CASSQDSGGAYGYTF
TGCGCCAGCAGCCAAGATAGCGGGGGCGCATATGGCTACACCTTC
>NA|TRBV5-6|NA|TRBJ1-2
CASSLVGAPNYGYTF
TGTGCCAGCAGCTTGGTGGGGGCCCCTAACTATGGCTACACCTTC
>NA|TRBV28|TRBD1|TRBJ1-5
CASSFSSTGGNQPQHF
TGTGCCAGCAGTTTTAGCAGTACAGGGGGCAATCAGCCCCAGCATTTT
>NA|TRBV5-1|TRBD2|TRBJ2-7
CASSLASGAYEQYF
TGCGCCAGCAGCTTGGCTAGCGGAGCCTACGAGCAGTACTTC
>NA|TRBV5-1|TRBD1|TRBJ2-7
CASSLTGSNRGREQYF
TGCGCCAGCAGCTTAACCGGGTCTAACAGGGGCCGGGAGCAGTACTTC
>NA|TRBV9|NA|TRBJ2-7
CASSPSGPSSYEQYF
TGTGCCAGCAGCCCCTCGGGGCCCTCGTCCTACGAGCAGTACTTC